A single T cell receptor (beta chain) is shown here with its context. The CDR3 end lies 3 residues beyond the end of the read and is filled in from the germline J gene. Assay used: immunoSEQ multiplex PCR; TCRdb lists only in-frame clones, some missing. The table counts 30,000 to 35,000 clones; around 18% lies in the top ten. The germline V gene encodes CDR1 LNHDA and CDR2 SQIVND (reference sequence). Deletions cut 4 bases from V and 1 base from J, with 13 bases between. The length of the CDR3 is 16 residues. The data derive from a study of T cells in women clearing cervical HPV infection. Material: blood buffy coat. The V and J genes are TRBV19 and TRBJ1-4; tentative D call: TRBD1 (5 bases). The receptor was derived from a woman between 18 and 75 years old with a cervical HPV16 infection that either progressed to CIN3+ or cleared (not recorded which). This chain's CDR3 is CASSNTGGITNEKLFF. The CDR3 DNA, read in part, is TGTGCCAGTAGTAATACGGGGGGAATAACTAATGAAAAA.